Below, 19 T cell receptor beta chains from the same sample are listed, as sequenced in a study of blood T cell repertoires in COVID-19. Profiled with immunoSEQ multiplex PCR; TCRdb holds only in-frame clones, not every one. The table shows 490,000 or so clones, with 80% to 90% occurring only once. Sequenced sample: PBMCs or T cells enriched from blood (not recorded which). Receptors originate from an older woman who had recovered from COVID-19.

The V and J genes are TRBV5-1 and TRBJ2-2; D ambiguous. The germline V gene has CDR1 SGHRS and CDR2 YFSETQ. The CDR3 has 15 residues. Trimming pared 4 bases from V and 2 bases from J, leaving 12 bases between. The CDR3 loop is CASSQNQANTGELFF. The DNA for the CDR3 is TGCGCCAGCAGCCAAAACCAAGCCAACACCGGGGAGCTGTTTTTT.

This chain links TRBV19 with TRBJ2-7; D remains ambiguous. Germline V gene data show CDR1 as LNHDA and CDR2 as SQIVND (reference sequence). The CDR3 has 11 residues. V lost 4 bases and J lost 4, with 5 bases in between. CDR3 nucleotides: TGTGCCAGTAGTAGCGAGTACGAGCAGTACTTC. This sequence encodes CASSSEYEQYF.

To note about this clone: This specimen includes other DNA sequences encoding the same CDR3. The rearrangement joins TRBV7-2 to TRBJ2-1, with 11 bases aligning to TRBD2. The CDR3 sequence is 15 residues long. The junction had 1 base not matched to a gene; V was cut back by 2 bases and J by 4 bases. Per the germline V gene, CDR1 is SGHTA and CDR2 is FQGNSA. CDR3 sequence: CASSLTSGGYNEQFF. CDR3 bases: TGTGCCAGCAGCTTAACTAGCGGGGGATACAATGAGCAGTTCTTC.

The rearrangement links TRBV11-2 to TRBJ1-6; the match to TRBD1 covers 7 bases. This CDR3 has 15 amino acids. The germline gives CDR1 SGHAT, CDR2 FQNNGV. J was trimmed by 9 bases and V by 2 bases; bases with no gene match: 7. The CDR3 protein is CASSLRSAGGSPLHF. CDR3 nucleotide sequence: TGTGCCAGCAGCTTACGTTCGGCAGGGGGTTCACCCCTCCACTTT.

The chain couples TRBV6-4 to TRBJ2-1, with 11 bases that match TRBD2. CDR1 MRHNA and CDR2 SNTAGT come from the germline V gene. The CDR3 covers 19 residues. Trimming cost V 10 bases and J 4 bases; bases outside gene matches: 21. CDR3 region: CATAKSSIRLAGTYNEQFF. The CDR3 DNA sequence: TGTGCCACCGCGAAGTCGTCCATCCGACTAGCGGGAACTTACAATGAGCAGTTCTTC.

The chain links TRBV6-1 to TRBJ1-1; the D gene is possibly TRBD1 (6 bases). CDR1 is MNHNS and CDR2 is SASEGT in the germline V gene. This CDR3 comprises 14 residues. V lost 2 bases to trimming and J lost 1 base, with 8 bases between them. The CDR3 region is CASSEWTANTEAFF. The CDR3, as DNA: TGTGCCAGCAGTGAATGGACAGCGAACACTGAAGCTTTCTTT.

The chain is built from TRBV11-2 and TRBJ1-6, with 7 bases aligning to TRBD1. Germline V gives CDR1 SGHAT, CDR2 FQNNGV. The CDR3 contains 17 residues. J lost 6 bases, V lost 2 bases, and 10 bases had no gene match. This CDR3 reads CASSLRAPGQSNSPLHF. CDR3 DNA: TGTGCCAGCAGCTTAAGGGCTCCGGGACAGTCTAATTCACCCCTCCACTTT.

CDR3 coding DNA: TGTGCCAGCAGGTCTCGACAGGGGGTACGTTCACCCCTCCACTTT. This codes for CASRSRQGVRSPLHF. The chain has TRBV11-2 and TRBJ1-6, with TRBD1 matching over 9 bases. J lost 9 bases, V lost 6 bases, and 9 bases had no gene match. The CDR3 length is 15 residues. The germline gives CDR1 SGHAT, CDR2 FQNNGV. Supplemented by reference TRBV11-2 and TRBJ1-6, the full variable domain reads EAGVAQSPRYKIIEKRQSVAFWCNPISGHATLYWYQQILGQGPKLLIQFQNNGVVDDSQLPKDRFSAERLKGVDSTLKIQPAKLEDSAVYLCASRSRQGVRSPLHFGNGTRLTVT.

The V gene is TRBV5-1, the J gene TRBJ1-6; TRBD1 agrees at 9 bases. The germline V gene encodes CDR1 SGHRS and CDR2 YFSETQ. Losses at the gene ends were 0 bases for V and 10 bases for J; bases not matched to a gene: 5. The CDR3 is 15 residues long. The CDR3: CASSLAGQGSSPLHF. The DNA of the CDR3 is TGCGCCAGCAGCTTGGCGGGACAGGGCTCGTCACCCCTCCACTTT.

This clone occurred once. This CDR3 is CAVKGGMGSYEQYV. For the CDR3, the DNA is TGTGCCGTCAAAGGGGGCATGGGCTCCTACGAGCAGTACGTC. The genes are TRBV6-5 and TRBJ2-7; TRBD1 matches 7 bases. The CDR3 has 14 amino acids. CDR1 and CDR2 from the germline V gene are MNHEY and SVGAGI. V trimming: 11 bases; J trimming: 0 bases; junction bases outside the gene matches: 10.

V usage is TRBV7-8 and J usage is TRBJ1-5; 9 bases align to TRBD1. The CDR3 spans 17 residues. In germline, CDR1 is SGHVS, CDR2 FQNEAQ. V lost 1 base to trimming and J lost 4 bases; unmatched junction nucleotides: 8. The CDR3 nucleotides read TGTGCCAGCAGCTTAGTCCCGCAGGGGACAGGGAATCAGCCCCAGCATTTT. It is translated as CASSLVPQGTGNQPQHF.

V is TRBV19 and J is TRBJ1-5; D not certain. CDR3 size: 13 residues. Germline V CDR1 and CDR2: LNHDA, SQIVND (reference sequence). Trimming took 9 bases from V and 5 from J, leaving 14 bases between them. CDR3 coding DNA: TGTGCCAGCACCACAAGAACCTATCAGCCCCAGCATTTT. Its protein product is CASTTRTYQPQHF.

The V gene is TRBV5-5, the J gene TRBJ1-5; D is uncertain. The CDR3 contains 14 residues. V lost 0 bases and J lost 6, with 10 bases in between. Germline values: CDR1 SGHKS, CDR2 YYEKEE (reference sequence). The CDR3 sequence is CASSLVGSIQPQHF. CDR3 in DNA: TGTGCCAGCAGCTTGGTCGGTAGTATTCAGCCCCAGCATTTT.

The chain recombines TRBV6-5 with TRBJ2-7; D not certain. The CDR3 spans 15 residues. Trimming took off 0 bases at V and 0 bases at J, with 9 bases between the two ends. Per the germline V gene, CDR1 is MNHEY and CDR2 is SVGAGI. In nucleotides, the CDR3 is TGTGCCAGCAGTTACTCACGAGCTGCCTCCTACGAGCAGTACTTC. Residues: CASSYSRAASYEQYF.

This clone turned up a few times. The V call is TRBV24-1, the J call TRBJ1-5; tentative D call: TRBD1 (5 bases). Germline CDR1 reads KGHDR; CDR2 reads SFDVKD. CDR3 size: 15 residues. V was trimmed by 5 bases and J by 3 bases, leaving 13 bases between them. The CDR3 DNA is TGTGCCACCAGTGGTACAGGCAGCCCCAATCAGCCCCAGCATTTT. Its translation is CATSGTGSPNQPQHF.

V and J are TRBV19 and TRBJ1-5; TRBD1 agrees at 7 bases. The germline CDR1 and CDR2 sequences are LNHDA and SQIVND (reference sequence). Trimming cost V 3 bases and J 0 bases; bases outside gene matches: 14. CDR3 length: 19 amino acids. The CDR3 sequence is CASSILMGQGGSSNQPQHF. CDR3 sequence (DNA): TGTGCCAGTAGTATCCTAATGGGGCAGGGGGGTTCTAGCAATCAGCCCCAGCATTTT.

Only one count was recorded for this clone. CDR3 in amino acids: CASGLKTLQVGQFF. CDR3 nucleotide sequence: TGTGCTAGTGGTTTAAAAACGTTACAGGTTGGGCAGTTCTTC. The chain carries TRBV12-5 and TRBJ2-1; D possibly corresponds to TRBD1 (5 bases). The V end lost 3 bases, the J end lost 12 bases, and 18 bases lay between the germline ends. This CDR3 has 14 residues. From germline, CDR1 is LGHNT and CDR2 FRNRAP.

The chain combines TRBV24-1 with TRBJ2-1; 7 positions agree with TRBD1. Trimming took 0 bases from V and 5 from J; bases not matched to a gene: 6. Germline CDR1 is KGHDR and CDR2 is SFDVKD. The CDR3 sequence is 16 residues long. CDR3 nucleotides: TGTGCCACCAGTGATTTGCGTGGGACAGCTAACAATGAGCAGTTCTTC. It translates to CATSDLRGTANNEQFF.

DNA of the CDR3: TGTGCCAGCAGCCAAGAAAGTTCTCGGGGGGTTAGTGGCTACACCTTC. It is translated as CASSQESSRGVSGYTF. The chain is built from TRBV3-1 (or the pseudogene TRBV3-2) and TRBJ1-2; D perhaps matches TRBD1 (5 bases). V was trimmed by 0 bases and J by 7 bases, leaving 18 bases between them. The CDR3 runs to 16 residues. Germline V gene lookup returns CDR1 LGHDT and CDR2 YNNKEL (reference sequence).